This T cell receptor beta chain was sequenced during a study of T cells in Graves' hyperthyroidism and ophthalmopathy. Across the whole study: Prior to any treatment, at the point of initial diagnosis, peripheral blood was collected.

There were TCR beta CDR3 regions amplified from RNA transcripts. The HTBI primer set was used in a first-round RT-PCR of the TCR CDR3. TCRdb ran MiXCR on the multiplex PCR reads and lists one entry per CDR3 protein. The table includes about 740,000 distinct CDR3 sequences, approximately 14% detected once. V was shortened by 1 base and J by 8 bases, with 12 bases between the two germline ends. Germline V CDR1 and CDR2: SGHVS, FNYEAQ. This CDR3 region has 13 residues. Stable Graves' hyperthyroidism meant no ophthalmopathy progression within 18 months. Uncontrolled infection, other autoimmune disease, pregnancy or lactation disqualified patients from enrolment.

The specimen was blood. V gene TRBV7-6 combines with J gene TRBJ2-7; perhaps TRBD2 as D (5 bases). The receptor's source is a woman aged 18-29 years with Graves' hyperthyroidism. DNA for the CDR3: TGTGCCAGCAGCTTAGGAGAGCGGAATCAGCAGTACTTC. Amino acids: CASSLGERNQQYF.